The sequence of this T cell receptor beta chain was determined in a study of identical twins. Germline V CDR1 and CDR2: DFQATT, SNEGSKA (reference sequence). Germline trimming cut 7 bases from V and 4 bases from J; bases unmatched to any gene: 8. The CDR3 contains 13 residues. TCRdb reanalysed the 5' RACE reads using MiXCR and keeps one entry per CDR3 protein. The sample yields about 690,000 distinct CDR3 sequences, roughly 6.2% seen once. The origin of this receptor is a man aged 18 to 30 in good health. The chain uses TRBV20-1 and TRBJ1-1, with TRBD1 matching over 8 bases. The specimen sequenced was naive T cells sorted from blood. For the CDR3, the DNA is TGCAGTGTAATACAGGGGGTGGCCACTGAAGCTTTCTTT. This gives the protein CSVIQGVATEAFF.